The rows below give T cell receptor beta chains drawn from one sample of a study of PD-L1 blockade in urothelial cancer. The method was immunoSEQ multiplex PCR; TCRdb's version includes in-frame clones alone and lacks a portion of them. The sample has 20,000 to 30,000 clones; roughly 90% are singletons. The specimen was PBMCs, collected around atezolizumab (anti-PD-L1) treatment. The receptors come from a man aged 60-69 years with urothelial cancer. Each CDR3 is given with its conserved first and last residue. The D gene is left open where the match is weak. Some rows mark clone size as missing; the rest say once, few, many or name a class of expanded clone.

TGTGCCAGCAGCCAAGACGGGGGGCATCCTGGAAACACCATATATTTT,CASSQDGGHPGNTIYF,TRBJ1-3,TRBV4-2,.,.
TGTGCCAGCAGTAAGGGGCCCACTAGCACAGATACGCAGTATTTT,CASSKGPTSTDTQYF,TRBJ2-3,TRBV5-6,.,.
TGTGCCAGCAGCACGAGCGTTAACGCCGGGGAGCTGTTTTTT,CASSTSVNAGELFF,TRBJ2-2,TRBV9,.,.
TGTGCCAGCAGTGAAGCGATTTTGACAGCGAGGTCAGATACGCAGTATTTT,CASSEAILTARSDTQYF,TRBJ2-3,TRBV6-1,.,.
TGTGCCAGCAGCCCTGGGGGAGGATTAAGGTCCTACGAGCAGTACTTC,CASSPGGGLRSYEQYF,TRBJ2-7,TRBV7-6,.,.
TGTGCCAGCAGTGAAAGACAGGGGGCAGATTCACCCCTCCACTTT,CASSERQGADSPLHF,TRBJ1-6,TRBV25-1,.,TRBD1
TGTGCCAGTTCGCAGGCTAGCGGGGTCTACGAGCAGTACTTC,CASSQASGVYEQYF,TRBJ2-7,TRBV19,.,TRBD2
TGTGCCAGCAGCGTAGATACAGGGGGCGCAGGAAAAGCTTTCTTT,CASSVDTGGAGKAFF,TRBJ1-1,TRBV11-2,.,TRBD1
TGTGCCAGCAGCTGGACAGGAGGTTATAATGAAAAACTGTTTTTT,CASSWTGGYNEKLFF,TRBJ1-4,TRBV5-4,.,TRBD1
TGTGCCAGCAGCTTATTACAGGGTCCCACCGGGGAGCTGTTTTTT,CASSLLQGPTGELFF,TRBJ2-2,TRBV7-6,once,.
TGTGCCAGCAGTTTACTAGCGGGGGTTCGGTACAATGAGCAGTTCTTC,CASSLLAGVRYNEQFF,TRBJ2-1,TRBV27,.,TRBD2
TGTGCCAGCTCACGCGCCACCGCCTACGAGCAGTACTTC,CASSRATAYEQYF,TRBJ2-7,TRBV18,.,.
TGCGCCAGCAGCAGCGGGACTAGCGGGACCAACCGGGAGACCCAGTACTTC,CASSSGTSGTNRETQYF,TRBJ2-5,TRBV5-1,.,TRBD2
TGTGCCAGCAGTGAAAACCTCGGGACACCCCTCCACTTT,CASSENLGTPLHF,TRBJ1-6,TRBV2,.,.
TGCGCCAGCAGCTTGACAGGGGTAAACACCGGGGAGCTGTTTTTT,CASSLTGVNTGELFF,TRBJ2-2,TRBV5-1,.,TRBD1
TGTGCCATCACAGGGGAATCCTATAATTCACCCCTCCACTTT,CAITGESYNSPLHF,TRBJ1-6,TRBV28,large,TRBD1
TGCAGCGTTGCGGGACAGGGATACGAGCAGTACTTC,CSVAGQGYEQYF,TRBJ2-7,TRBV29-1,.,TRBD1
TGTGCCAGCAGCCCGCCAGGGAACAATGAGCAGTTCTTC,CASSPPGNNEQFF,TRBJ2-1,TRBV2,.,.
TGCGCCAGCAGCCAAGTAGGTGGGCGCCAGTACGAGCAGTACTTC,CASSQVGGRQYEQYF,TRBJ2-7,TRBV4-1,.,.
TGTGCCAGCAGCCGGAACCCGGACAGGGAAGCTTTCTTT,CASSRNPDREAFF,TRBJ1-1,TRBV4-2,few,TRBD1
TGTGCCAGCAGTCCCGAACTCTACAATGAGCAGTTCTTC,CASSPELYNEQFF,TRBJ2-1,TRBV11-2,.,.
TGTGCCAGCTCCGACAGGTTGAACACTGAAGCTTTCTTT,CASSDRLNTEAFF,TRBJ1-1,TRBV18,.,.
TGTGCCAGTAGTATATCGATTAGCCCCGTCTACGAGCAGTACTTC,CASSISISPVYEQYF,TRBJ2-7,TRBV19,.,.
TGTGCCAGCAGTTTCGGAGTGAGCCTAGAGGGCGAGCAGTACTTC,CASSFGVSLEGEQYF,TRBJ2-7,TRBV27,.,.
TGTGCCTGGAGCGGGGGGTTCGCGAAGCCCCTCCACTTT,CAWSGGFAKPLHF,TRBJ1-6,TRBV30,.,.
TGTGCCAGCTCCCTGGGCAGATTCTCTGGAAACACCATATATTTT,CASSLGRFSGNTIYF,TRBJ1-3,TRBV18,.,.
TGTGCCAGCAGCAGGGGACTAGCGGGGGGTACTCGCACAGATACGCAGTATTTT,CASSRGLAGGTRTDTQYF,TRBJ2-3,TRBV11-2,.,TRBD2
TGTGCCTGGAGTCAGGGGCCTAATCAAGAGACCCAGTACTTC,CAWSQGPNQETQYF,TRBJ2-5,TRBV30,.,.
TGCGCCAGCAGCTGGGCGACTAGCGGGAGGTCTGAGCAGTTCTTC,CASSWATSGRSEQFF,TRBJ2-1,TRBV5-1,.,TRBD2
TGTGCCTGGATCCCGGGGGACAGGTCGTGGAATGAGCAGTTCTTC,CAWIPGDRSWNEQFF,TRBJ2-1,TRBV30,.,TRBD1
TGTGCCAGCAGCTTGACAGGGCCAGCCTACGAGCAGTACTTC,CASSLTGPAYEQYF,TRBJ2-7,TRBV5-5,.,.
TGTGCCAGCAGTGCGAAGCAGGGGGCTATCTACGAGCAGTACTTC,CASSAKQGAIYEQYF,TRBJ2-7,TRBV6-4,.,TRBD1
TGTGCCAGCAGCGTAGCAGATAGCAATCAGCCCCAGCATTTT,CASSVADSNQPQHF,TRBJ1-5,TRBV9,.,.
TGTGCCAGCAGCGCCTGGACAGGGGTCGGAAACACCATATATTTT,CASSAWTGVGNTIYF,TRBJ1-3,TRBV9,.,TRBD1
TGTGCCAGCCGTGGACTAGCGGGAGATTCGAAAGAGACCCAGTACTTC,CASRGLAGDSKETQYF,TRBJ2-5,TRBV2,.,TRBD2
TGTGCCAGTAGTATAATCGCGACAGCTAACTATGGCTACACCTTC,CASSIIATANYGYTF,TRBJ1-2,TRBV19,.,.
TGTGCCAGTAGTACGTCTGGGGCCAACGTCCTGACTTTC,CASSTSGANVLTF,TRBJ2-6,TRBV19,.,.
TGTGCCAGCTCACCGCCCACGGTCGGGAACGAGCAGTACTTC,CASSPPTVGNEQYF,TRBJ2-7,TRBV18,.,.
TGTGCCAGCAGCCCGGAGGGACAGGGGACCTATGGCTACACCTTC,CASSPEGQGTYGYTF,TRBJ1-2,TRBV5-5,few,TRBD1
TGTGCCAGCAGTTACAAACAGGGGGTAGATCAGCCCCAGCATTTT,CASSYKQGVDQPQHF,TRBJ1-5,TRBV6-6,.,TRBD1
TGTGCCAGCAGCGTATATAACAGGGGAGATGGCTACACCTTC,CASSVYNRGDGYTF,TRBJ1-2,TRBV9,.,TRBD1
TGTGCTAGTGGTCCCAGAGCAGGAAACACTGAAGCTTTCTTT,CASGPRAGNTEAFF,TRBJ1-1,TRBV12-5,.,.
TGCGCCAGCAGCCCACCGGGACAGGGGACTGAAAAACTGTTTTTT,CASSPPGQGTEKLFF,TRBJ1-4,TRBV5-1,.,TRBD1
TGTGCCAGTAGTATAGGAGGGGGGGGCAATCAGCCCCAGCATTTT,CASSIGGGGNQPQHF,TRBJ1-5,TRBV19,.,.
TGTGCCTGGAGTGGAACAGAAGGATTCTACGAGCAGTACTTC,CAWSGTEGFYEQYF,TRBJ2-7,TRBV30,.,.
TGTGCCACCAGCAGAGACAGGGCCGGGGGGGCTGAAGCTTTCTTT,CATSRDRAGGAEAFF,TRBJ1-1,TRBV15,.,.
TGTGCCAGCGGCCGGGGGGCTGAAGCTTTCTTT,CASGRGAEAFF,TRBJ1-1,TRBV27,.,.
TGCGCCAGCAGGTCCGGGACAGCTAACAATGAGCAGTTCTTC,CASRSGTANNEQFF,TRBJ2-1,TRBV5-1,.,TRBD1
TGTGCCAGCAGTTTTACAGGTTCTAATCAGCCCCAGCATTTT,CASSFTGSNQPQHF,TRBJ1-5,TRBV27,.,.
TGTGCCAGCAGCTTAGTAGTAGCGGGAGGGACAGATACGCAGTATTTT,CASSLVVAGGTDTQYF,TRBJ2-3,TRBV11-2,.,TRBD2
TGCGCCAGCAGCACCAGTTATAATGAAAAACTGTTTTTT,CASSTSYNEKLFF,TRBJ1-4,TRBV5-1,.,.
TGCGCCAGCAGCTTAGGACAGGGGGGGAACGAGCAGTACTTC,CASSLGQGGNEQYF,TRBJ2-7,TRBV5-1,.,TRBD1